The 32 T cell receptor beta chains presented below share a single source sample, sequenced in a study of response to subunit inactivated influenza vaccine. TCRdb ran MiXCR on the RT-PCR reads and lists one entry per CDR3 protein. The sample consists of hundreds of thousands of distinct CDR3 sequences, about a fifth of them appearing once. The sequences come from PBMCs from blood, collected about 20 months after vaccination. Receptors were obtained from a man between 45 and 75 years old who received an inactivated influenza vaccine.

This clonotype occurred a few times. The V call is TRBV7-2, the J call TRBJ2-3; weak D call: TRBD2 (5 bases). Per the germline V gene, CDR1 is SGHTA and CDR2 is FQGNSA. V lost 3 bases and J lost 5, with 9 bases in between. The CDR3 is 13 residues long. For the CDR3, the DNA is TGTGCCAGCAGCTTCGCCCGGGGAGATACGCAGTATTTT. It yields the protein CASSFARGDTQYF.

The CDR3 nucleotides read TGTGCCAGCAGCTTAGATGAGGGTGAGCAGTTCTTC. Amino acid sequence: CASSLDEGEQFF. The chain combines TRBV7-9 with TRBJ2-1; tentatively, D is TRBD2 (5 bases). Germline V gives CDR1 SEHNR, CDR2 FQNEAQ (reference sequence). The V end lost 1 base, the J end lost 9 bases, and 7 bases lay between the germline ends. The CDR3 totals 12 residues.

V and J are TRBV6-2 or TRBV6-3 and TRBJ2-2; no definite D call. The CDR3 runs to 14 residues. The ends were cut back, 5 bases at V and 6 bases at J, with 13 bases in the middle. Looked up from germline, CDR1 is MNHEY and CDR2 is SVGEGT. CDR3 residues: CASSKTLTSGELFF. For the CDR3, the DNA is TGTGCCAGCAGTAAAACCCTGACGTCCGGGGAGCTGTTTTTT.

The genes are TRBV12-3 or TRBV12-4 and TRBJ2-2; 11 positions agree with TRBD2. The J segment lost 6 bases and the V segment lost 2 bases, leaving 2 bases of the junction unmatched. The CDR3 extends over 15 amino acids. CDR3 nucleotides: TGTGCCAGCAGTTTATATAGCGGGGGGGCCGGGGAGCTGTTTTTT. Translating gives CASSLYSGGAGELFF.

The rearrangement uses TRBV4-3 and TRBJ1-2, with D uncertain. The V end lost 0 bases, the J end lost 7 bases, and 15 bases lay between the germline ends. Germline CDR1 LGHNA, CDR2 YSLEER. The CDR3 has 15 amino acids. CDR3 sequence reads: CASSQELRRPIGYTF. CDR3 DNA sequence: TGCGCCAGCAGCCAAGAACTCCGCCGCCCCATTGGCTACACCTTC.

This clonotype was seen a handful of times. The gene calls are TRBV4-3 and TRBJ2-1; the D gene could be TRBD1 or TRBD2 (6 bases each). Germline V lookup: CDR1 LGHNA, CDR2 YSLEER. This CDR3 has 12 amino acids. V lost 4 bases and J lost 10, with 11 bases in between. The CDR3 loop reads CASSREGGEQFF. The CDR3 bases are TGCGCCAGCAGCCGGGAAGGGGGGGAGCAGTTCTTC.

This clonotype was found a few times. V and J are TRBV6-1 and TRBJ2-7; a possible D gene is TRBD1 (6 bases). This CDR3 region has 13 residues. Germline CDR1 reads MNHNS; CDR2 reads SASEGT. V dropped 4 bases and J dropped 2 bases, with 9 bases sitting between them. The CDR3 is CASSVDRTYEQYF. CDR3 DNA sequence: TGTGCCAGCAGTGTAGACAGGACCTACGAGCAGTACTTC.

This clonotype was recorded a few times. The J gene is TRBJ2-3, the V gene TRBV6-1; a weak D match, TRBD2 (6 bases). The V and J ends lost 5 bases and 2 bases respectively, with 26 bases between them. This CDR3 is 19 amino acids long. CDR1 is MNHNS and CDR2 is SASEGT in the germline V gene. CDR3 in DNA: TGTGCCAGCAGTATAGGAAAATATTATGGGACTCCTAACACAGATACGCAGTATTTT. Amino acid sequence: CASSIGKYYGTPNTDTQYF.

The sample holds many counts of this clonotype. The V call is TRBV5-1, the J call TRBJ2-2; D is ambiguous. Trimming cost V 2 bases and J 4 bases, with 15 bases left between them. CDR3 length: 16 residues. The germline V gene encodes CDR1 SGHRS and CDR2 YFSETQ. The CDR3 reads CASSFGQPRVTGELFF. CDR3 nucleotide sequence: TGCGCCAGCAGCTTCGGTCAACCGCGAGTCACCGGGGAGCTGTTTTTT.

The CDR3 sequence: CASSQGGDISNYGYTF. The CDR3 DNA reads TGTGCCAGCAGCCAAGGGGGAGACATTTCTAACTATGGCTACACCTTC. The chain employs TRBV4-2 and TRBJ1-2; D remains unclear. In germline, CDR1 is LGHNA, CDR2 YNFKEQ. The length of the CDR3 is 16 residues. Between the trimmed V and J ends, which lost 1 base and 0 bases, there was a span of 12 bases.

The chain carries TRBV20-1 and TRBJ1-2, with no clear D. Trimming shortened V by 4 bases and J by 6 bases, and 6 bases separated the two germline ends. This CDR3 contains 10 residues. Germline assignment: CDR1 DFQATT and CDR2 SNEGSKA (reference sequence). The CDR3 here is CSAIVNGYTF. DNA of the CDR3: TGCAGTGCTATCGTGAATGGCTACACCTTC.

This chain links TRBV20-1 with TRBJ1-2, with 9 positions matching TRBD1. CDR1 and CDR2 (germline): DFQATT, SNEGSKA (reference sequence). This CDR3 spans 11 amino acids. The junction had 3 bases not matched to a gene; V was cut back by 5 bases and J by 8 bases. The chain's CDR3 is CSAWTGAGYTF. The DNA of the CDR3 is TGCAGTGCTTGGACAGGGGCCGGCTACACCTTC.

In DNA, the CDR3 is TGTGCCAGCAGTTCCGCCGGGGAGACCCAGTACTTC. This sequence encodes CASSSAGETQYF. The chain carries TRBV12-3 or TRBV12-4 and TRBJ2-5; D uncertain. CDR3 length: 12 amino acids. With 4 bases removed from V and 5 bases from J, the gap between germline ends came to 8 bases.

This chain joins TRBV12-3 or TRBV12-4 and TRBJ1-6, with 7 positions matching TRBD1. The CDR3 is 14 amino acids. Trimming at V came to 6 bases and at J to 9 bases, leaving 8 bases not matched to a gene. The CDR3 DNA is TGTGCCAGCAGCAAGAGACAGGGTACTTCACCCCTCCACTTT. It yields the protein CASSKRQGTSPLHF.

This clonotype showed up many times. The J gene is TRBJ1-5, the V gene TRBV7-2; perhaps TRBD1 as D (5 bases). Germline CDR1 and CDR2: SGHTA and FQGNSA. CDR3 size: 14 residues. V was clipped by 6 bases and J by 2 bases, with 11 bases between them. CDR3 protein: CASRQGGGNQPQHF. As DNA, the CDR3 is TGTGCCAGCAGGCAGGGTGGTGGCAATCAGCCCCAGCATTTT.

This clonotype was detected many times. V is TRBV3-1 and J is TRBJ1-1, with unresolved D. V was cut by 2 bases and J by 1 base, with 5 bases left in between. The CDR3 consists of 13 residues. Germline V CDR1 and CDR2: LGHDT, YNNKEL (reference sequence). The CDR3 DNA is TGTGCCAGCAGCCAACTCAGGAACACTGAAGCTTTCTTT. Protein: CASSQLRNTEAFF.

This chain connects TRBV7-2 to TRBJ1-5, with 12 bases matching TRBD1. The germline V gene has CDR1 SGHTA and CDR2 FQGNSA. The trim removed 4 bases at V and 0 bases at J, leaving 4 bases unmatched. The CDR3 sequence is 17 residues long. The CDR3 bases are TGTGCCAGCAGCTCCCAGGGACAGGGGGCTAGCAATCAGCCCCAGCATTTT. Translated, it gives CASSSQGQGASNQPQHF.

This clonotype occurred many times. The rearrangement links TRBV4-3 to TRBJ1-6; 7 bases are shared with TRBD1. The CDR3 contains 17 residues. CDR1 is LGHNA, CDR2 YSLEER, per germline. Losses at the gene ends were 0 bases for V and 4 bases for J; bases not matched to a gene: 6. The CDR3 is CASSQDFGQEYNSPLHF. The CDR3 DNA is TGCGCCAGCAGCCAAGATTTCGGACAGGAGTATAATTCACCCCTCCACTTT.

The chain couples TRBV29-1 to TRBJ1-1, with 8 bases identical to TRBD1. V gave up 7 bases and J gave up 1 base; unmatched junction bases: 2. The germline gives CDR1 SQVTM, CDR2 ANQGSEA. This CDR3 region has 12 residues. The CDR3 region is CSAGQENTEAFF. The CDR3, as DNA: TGCAGCGCGGGACAGGAGAACACTGAAGCTTTCTTT.

CDR3 amino acids: CSVELRGGQSYSYNEQFF. The CDR3 DNA follows: TGCAGCGTTGAATTAAGGGGCGGTCAATCTTACTCCTACAATGAGCAGTTCTTC. The V call is TRBV29-1, the J call TRBJ2-1, with D tentatively TRBD1 (5 bases). This CDR3 contains 18 residues. Between the trimmed V and J ends, which lost 2 bases and 0 bases, there was a span of 20 bases. Germline V gene lookup returns CDR1 SQVTM and CDR2 ANQGSEA.

This clonotype has more than one count but fewer than ten. The chain joins TRBV6-5 to TRBJ1-1; D remains ambiguous. V lost 5 bases, J lost 0 bases, and 7 bases lay in between. The germline CDR1 and CDR2 sequences are MNHEY and SVGAGI. The CDR3 contains 13 residues. This CDR3 reads CASSPYMNTEAFF. DNA for the CDR3: TGTGCCAGCAGTCCCTACATGAACACTGAAGCTTTCTTT.

The genes are TRBV12-3 or TRBV12-4 and TRBJ2-5, with D uncertain. The CDR3 loop spans 13 amino acids. V dropped 6 bases and J dropped 3 bases, with 11 bases sitting between them. The CDR3 DNA reads as TGTGCCAGCAGGCCTAGGAGAGAAGAGACCCAGTACTTC. Encoded protein: CASRPRREETQYF.

This chain uses TRBV5-5 with TRBJ2-1; perhaps TRBD1 as D (6 bases). Trimming stripped 0 bases from V and 5 bases from J, with 12 bases between. CDR1 and CDR2 from the germline V gene are SGHKS and YYEKEE (reference sequence). The CDR3 runs to 15 residues. The CDR3 spells CASSLVEQGDNEQFF. CDR3 sequence (DNA): TGTGCCAGCAGCTTGGTAGAACAGGGAGACAATGAGCAGTTCTTC.

The chain uses TRBV2 and TRBJ2-7, with 8 positions matching TRBD1. Germline V lookup: CDR1 SNHLY, CDR2 FYNNEI. V lost 6 bases, J lost 3 bases, and 4 bases stayed unmatched. The CDR3 runs to 13 residues. CDR3 region: CASRDRAYYEQYF. CDR3 DNA: TGTGCCAGCAGGGACAGGGCGTACTACGAGCAGTACTTC.

This clonotype has a handful of counts. The CDR3 loop reads CASSLGFSGVWYNEQFF. The CDR3 region has the DNA TGTGCCAGCAGCTTAGGTTTTAGCGGGGTGTGGTACAATGAGCAGTTCTTC. The chain is built from TRBV7-2 and TRBJ2-1; 8 bases fit TRBD2. Germline CDR1 reads SGHTA; CDR2 reads FQGNSA. Unmatched junction bases numbered 9, after V lost 1 base and J lost 4 bases. The CDR3 spans 17 residues.

The rearrangement uses TRBV21-1 and TRBJ1-5; the listed D gene, TRBD1, was not tested against the DNA. TRBV21-1 is annotated as a pseudogene. This CDR3 region has 18 residues. CDR3 nucleotide sequence: TGTGCCAGCCGGTCGGGGGACAAAGATCTTCGAGGCAATCAGCCCCAGCATTTT. Encoded protein: CASRSGDKDLRGNQPQHF.

This clonotype has just a few counts. This chain joins TRBV29-1 and TRBJ2-7, with TRBD2 identical over 15 bases. This CDR3 is 15 amino acids long. Germline V CDR1 and CDR2: SQVTM, ANQGSEA. The ends lost 6 bases at V and 4 bases at J; junction bases unmatched: 7. CDR3 nucleotide sequence: TGCAGCGTGACTGGGACTAGCGGGAGGAGTTACGAGCAGTACTTC. It translates to CSVTGTSGRSYEQYF.

This clonotype was observed at least ten times. The chain recombines TRBV12-3 or TRBV12-4 with TRBJ1-1; 8 positions match TRBD1. With V trimmed by 5 bases and J by 0 bases, 11 bases remained unmatched. The CDR3 spans 17 residues. The CDR3 nucleotides are TGTGCCAGCAGTCATCGAGGGACAGGACCCGTGAACACTGAAGCTTTCTTT. This codes for CASSHRGTGPVNTEAFF.

This clonotype was seen a few times. V and J are TRBV12-3 or TRBV12-4 and TRBJ2-3; D is uncertain. The CDR3 spans 16 residues. V was cut by 2 bases and J by 1 base, with 13 bases left in between. The CDR3 spells CASSLWARSRTDTQYF. The CDR3 DNA is TGTGCCAGCAGTTTATGGGCTAGAAGTCGCACAGATACGCAGTATTTT.

This clonotype was found a few times. V and J are TRBV15 and TRBJ2-3; D may be TRBD2 (5 bases). This CDR3 spans 16 amino acids. Trimming removed 2 bases from V and 1 base from J, with 13 bases in between. The germline V gene has CDR1 LNHNV and CDR2 YYDKDF (reference sequence). The CDR3 reads CATSRSRQRGTDTQYF. CDR3 in DNA: TGTGCCACCAGCAGATCAAGGCAGAGGGGCACAGATACGCAGTATTTT.

This clonotype is a singleton in its sample. The rearrangement uses TRBV6-1 and TRBJ2-5, with 8 bases identical to TRBD2. V trimming: 6 bases; J trimming: 2 bases; junction bases outside the gene matches: 2. The length of the CDR3 is 13 residues. Germline V CDR1 and CDR2: MNHNS, SASEGT. The CDR3 sequence is CASRRLAQETQYF. CDR3 sequence (DNA): TGTGCCAGCAGGAGACTAGCGCAAGAGACCCAGTACTTC.

The rearrangement joins TRBV28 to TRBJ1-1, with 8 bases matching TRBD1. Per germline, CDR1 MDHEN and CDR2 SYDVKM. The CDR3 is 15 amino acids. The V segment lost 5 bases and the J segment 1 base; nucleotides outside the gene matches: 6. As DNA, the CDR3 is TGTGCCAGCAGTAATCCGACAGGGGCGAACACTGAAGCTTTCTTT. Its translation: CASSNPTGANTEAFF.